This T cell receptor beta chain was sequenced for a study of blood T cell repertoires in COVID-19. Background on the study: PBMCs, B-cell-depleted T cells, or T cells provided the cDNA or gDNA that made up the material.

The length of the CDR3 is 14 residues. CDR1 and CDR2 (germline): SGHRS, YFSETQ. V lost 1 base, J lost 8 bases, and 12 bases lay in between. The data were produced by immunoSEQ multiplex PCR, yet TCRdb's version contains in-frame clones alone and is incomplete. The sample shows more than 300,000 clones, roughly 90% of them seen only once. Cohorts were based on clinical histories the participants reported. In the 2 weeks before study entry, exposed participants met a COVID-19 case, which was PCR-confirmed or clinician-diagnosed. Sequencing was performed on PBMCs or T cells enriched from blood (not recorded which). The TCR comes from a woman aged 40 to 49 who had been exposed to COVID-19. The V and J genes are TRBV5-1 and TRBJ1-4; D perhaps matches TRBD1 (6 bases). CDR3: CASSLLGGDEKLFF. As DNA, the CDR3 is TGCGCCAGCAGCTTGTTAGGGGGTGACGAAAAACTGTTTTTT.